In this sample, the clone carrying this T cell receptor (beta chain) turned up many times. Unique molecular identifiers tagged the TCRbeta library. TCRdb re-derived calls from the PCR reads in MiXCR, one entry per CDR3 protein. The table has about 360,000 distinct CDR3 sequences, less than 15% seen once. This record belongs to a study of T-cell reconstitution after alpha-beta-depleted transplantation in children. The CDR3 consists of 15 residues. The V end lost 0 bases, the J end lost 6 bases, and 13 bases lay between the germline ends. Germline CDR1 reads SGHRS; CDR2 reads YFSETQ. This clonotype was obtained from a human donor who donated a stem cell graft to a child with Fanconi anemia. Sample: PBMCs, taken from the stem cell graft. The chain links TRBV5-1 to TRBJ2-1; D might be TRBD2 (7 bases). The CDR3 loop reads CASSLAGGQFNEQFF. The DNA for the CDR3 is TGCGCCAGCAGCTTGGCCGGGGGGCAGTTCAATGAGCAGTTCTTC.